This T cell receptor beta chain originates from a study of T cell repertoires in cytomegalovirus infection (dated by TCRdb to about 2019). About the study as a whole: The HLA type of each donor mattered for the analysis, because public TCR beta signatures pointed to carriage of CMV infection along with the matching HLA type.

This clonotype appeared many times. Its antigen target is currently unknown. Base quality data are lacking; no much larger clone is found one base away. Summary of the overall study and its limitations: In both this cohort and an independent cohort of approximately 350 donors, the cumulative frequency of public TCR beta family members distinguished carriers of CMV infection plus the relevant HLA type. The ex vivo response was dominated by HLA-C-restricted CMV-specific TCR beta clonotypes, which also provided the single most frequent clonotype in two of eight donors.

Sequencing instrument: Illumina HiSeq 1500. TCRdb cleaned the public reads at Q25 with fastp, built clones with MiXCR and kept in-frame beta chains. Under each unique CDR3 protein, matching rows form one entry showing the most common genes and DNA. The sample table holds nearly 450,000 distinct CDR3 sequences, of which approximately 31% were seen once. The ten largest clonotypes hold roughly 13% of the sample. The clonotype comes from a human donor in good health (CMV status not recorded). Some clones in this sample may be carry-over from other donors' samples. Specimen: PBMCs.

In nucleotides, the sequence is TGTGCCAGCAGCTTACAATTTGGTCCCGGGGAGCTGTTTTTT. Its protein reads: CASSLQFGPGELFF. The chain is encoded by TRBV11-2 joined to TRBJ2-2; the D gene is unclear. V lost 2 bases and J lost 6 bases; the stretch between them is 10 bases long. From cysteine to phenylalanine, the CDR3 is 14 amino acids long. The DNA shown is the 42-base CDR3, in frame from base 1. The germline V gene gives CDR1 as SGHAT and CDR2 as FQNNGV. With all but the CDR3 taken from the reference TRBV11-2 and TRBJ2-2 genes, the full variable domain is: EAGVAQSPRYKIIEKRQSVAFWCNPISGHATLYWYQQILGQGPKLLIQFQNNGVVDDSQLPKDRFSAERLKGVDSTLKIQPAKLEDSAVYLCASSLQFGPGELFFGEGSRLTVL.